Shown below are 15 T cell receptor beta chains from a single sample sequenced in a study of blood T cell repertoires in COVID-19. The table came from immunoSEQ multiplex PCR; TCRdb's copy has only in-frame clones and leaves some out. Altogether about 99,000 clones are present, less than 90% being singletons, with the ten largest covering 2%. Specimen: peripheral blood. These receptor sequences come from a man between 70 and 80 years old with active or convalescent COVID-19.

The rearrangement joins TRBV28 to TRBJ1-4; 7 bases match TRBD1. CDR1 and CDR2 from the germline V gene are MDHEN and SYDVKM. V trimming: 9 bases; J trimming: 4 bases; junction bases outside the gene matches: 5. The CDR3 has 13 amino acids. The CDR3 sequence: CASRTGLNEKLFF. In nucleotides, the CDR3 is TGTGCCAGTAGGACAGGCCTTAATGAAAAACTGTTTTTT.

The chain recombines TRBV30 with TRBJ1-2; TRBD1 is a possible D gene (6 bases). The CDR3 is 14 amino acids. Germline CDR1 is GTSNPN and CDR2 is SVGIG (reference sequence). V was clipped by 2 bases and J by 8 bases, with 18 bases between them. CDR3 region: CAWSPGTISGGYTF. The DNA of the CDR3 is TGTGCCTGGAGTCCCGGGACAATTAGTGGAGGCTACACCTTC.

The chain links TRBV12-3 or TRBV12-4 to TRBJ2-7; no reliable D call. CDR3 size: 11 residues. V was cut by 6 bases and J by 3 bases, with 6 bases left in between. CDR3 nucleotide sequence: TGTGCCAGCAGCTCAGACTACGAGCAGTACTTC. Amino acids: CASSSDYEQYF.

The chain joins TRBV19 to TRBJ1-1; 8 bases line up with TRBD1. J was trimmed by 3 bases and V by 6 bases; bases with no gene match: 6. Per the germline V gene, CDR1 is LNHDA and CDR2 is SQIVND (reference sequence). CDR3 size: 14 residues. The CDR3 sequence: CASSQQGGDTEAFF. DNA of the CDR3: TGTGCCAGTAGCCAACAGGGGGGGGACACTGAAGCTTTCTTT.

This clone came up a few times. The chain links TRBV2 to TRBJ1-5, with D possibly TRBD1 on 5 matching bases. The CDR3 has 14 amino acids. The germline gives CDR1 SNHLY, CDR2 FYNNEI. The V end was cut by 4 bases, the J end by 1 base, with 8 bases between. The CDR3 nucleotides are TGTGCCAGCAGTGGGACACTGAGCAATCAGCCCCAGCATTTT. Translated: CASSGTLSNQPQHF. The whole variable domain, remainder taken from reference TRBV2 and TRBJ1-5, is EPEVTQTPSHQVTQMGQEVILRCVPISNHLYFYWYRQILGQKVEFLVSFYNNEISEKSEIFDDQFSVERPDGSNFTLKIRSTKLEDSAMYFCASSGTLSNQPQHFGDGTRLSIL.

V gene TRBV27 combines with J gene TRBJ2-3; D is ambiguous. The CDR3 runs to 13 residues. V lost 5 bases and J 0 bases, leaving 6 bases between the germline ends. The germline CDR1 and CDR2 sequences are MNHEY and SMNVEV (reference sequence). CDR3 loop: CASSVTSTDTQYF. The CDR3 DNA reads TGTGCCAGCAGTGTGACTAGCACAGATACGCAGTATTTT.

This clone was seen once. The V gene is TRBV7-9, the J gene TRBJ1-5, with 11 bases matching TRBD1. The CDR3 extends over 16 amino acids. Germline-derived CDR1 and CDR2 are SEHNR and FQNEAQ (reference sequence). V shed 6 bases, J shed 3 bases, and the junction held 7 bases outside the gene matches. This CDR3 reads CASSPGTGGVNQPQHF. The CDR3 bases are TGTGCCAGCAGTCCCGGGACAGGGGGGGTCAATCAGCCCCAGCATTTT.

The table lists this clone with a few counts. The DNA for the CDR3 is TGTGCCAGTAGTATTAGGCCGGTGGGGGGGCCCCAAGATACGCAGTATTTT. This codes for CASSIRPVGGPQDTQYF. V gene TRBV19 combines with J gene TRBJ2-3; possible D gene TRBD2, 7 bases. V dropped 3 bases and J dropped 5 bases, with 21 bases sitting between them. The CDR3 extends over 17 amino acids. The germline V gene has CDR1 LNHDA and CDR2 SQIVND (reference sequence).

The J gene is TRBJ1-5, the V gene TRBV11-2; D call uncertain. CDR3 length equals 13 residues. Germline V CDR1 and CDR2: SGHAT, FQNNGV. V was pared by 6 bases and J by 5 bases, with 11 bases between. CDR3 protein: CASSPRYDQPQHF. The CDR3 nucleotides read TGTGCCAGCAGTCCCCGGTACGATCAGCCCCAGCATTTT.

The chain carries TRBV14 and TRBJ1-1; D gene unclear. Germline values: CDR1 SGHDN, CDR2 FVKESK. V was shortened by 4 bases and J by 4 bases, with 7 bases between the two germline ends. There are 12 residues in the CDR3. The CDR3 protein is CASSPVSTEAFF. DNA for the CDR3: TGTGCCAGCAGCCCGGTGAGCACTGAAGCTTTCTTT. The variable domain in full, with the rest retrieved from reference TRBV14 and TRBJ1-1, is EAGVTQFPSHSVIEKGQTVTLRCDPISGHDNLYWYRRVMGKEIKFLLHFVKESKQDESGMPNNRFLAERTGGTYSTLKVQPAELEDSGVYFCASSPVSTEAFFGQGTRLTVV.

The genes are TRBV3-1 (or the pseudogene TRBV3-2) and TRBJ1-3, with 8 bases aligning to TRBD1. V dropped 4 bases and J dropped 4; count of bases not matched to a gene: 3. Germline assignment: CDR1 LGHDT and CDR2 YNNKEL (reference sequence). CDR3 length: 14 residues. CDR3 residues: CASSRTGSGNTIYF. Written as DNA, the CDR3 is TGTGCCAGCAGCCGGACAGGGTCGGGAAACACCATATATTTT.

In its sample, this clone is medium-sized. The chain is built from TRBV6-5 and TRBJ1-6; no reliable D call. V lost 5 bases, J lost 8 bases, and 7 bases lay in between. In germline, CDR1 is MNHEY, CDR2 SVGAGI. This CDR3 spans 12 amino acids. CDR3 nucleotide sequence: TGTGCCAGCAGTCCCCTACATTCACCCCTCCACTTT. Translating it yields CASSPLHSPLHF.

The chain couples TRBV7-6 to TRBJ2-3; 7 bases line up with TRBD2. V was clipped by 5 bases and J by 6 bases; unmatched bases: 5. Germline V gene data show CDR1 as SGHVS and CDR2 as FNYEAQ. The CDR3 is made up of 13 amino acids. This chain's CDR3 is CASSLRLADTQYF. The CDR3 coding sequence is TGTGCCAGCAGCCTCCGACTAGCCGATACGCAGTATTTT.

The chain joins TRBV6-5 to TRBJ1-3, with 7 bases that match TRBD1. This CDR3 is built from 15 residues. The junction had 8 bases not matched to a gene; V was cut back by 6 bases and J by 3 bases. From germline, CDR1 is MNHEY and CDR2 SVGAGI. The DNA for the CDR3 is TGTGCCAGCAGCACACTACAGGGGTATGGAAACACCATATATTTT. Translating it yields CASSTLQGYGNTIYF.

CDR3: CASSNGQTTDTQYF. The DNA for the CDR3 is TGTGCCAGTAGTAATGGACAAACCACAGATACGCAGTATTTT. The chain joins TRBV19 to TRBJ2-3, with D tentatively TRBD1 (5 bases). The CDR3 covers 14 residues. Germline-derived CDR1 and CDR2 are LNHDA and SQIVND (reference sequence). Trimming removed 4 bases at V and 2 bases at J, with 10 bases between.